This T cell receptor (beta chain) was sequenced during a study of blood T cells in healthy people across ages. This clonotype was observed a single time. Germline V gene data show CDR1 as SQVTM and CDR2 as ANQGSEA. This CDR3 is built from 13 residues. Deletions cut 6 bases from V and 4 bases from J, with 13 bases between. A second PCR, run for roughly 7 to 12 cycles, used a sample-barcoded 5' primer plus a J-beta primer mix. Through a template-switch adaptor with 12 random nucleotides, each cDNA molecule received a tag. TCRdb ran MiXCR on the 5' RACE reads and lists one entry per CDR3 protein. This table has 1.5 million to 1.9 million distinct CDR3 sequences, around 40% appearing once.

Sequencing was carried out using blood. The sequence was collected from a young woman in good health. This chain connects TRBV29-1 to TRBJ2-1; a weak D match, TRBD2 (8 bases). The CDR3 loop reads CSVGGDRYNEQFF. The CDR3, as DNA: TGCAGCGTCGGGGGGGACAGATACAATGAGCAGTTCTTC.